These 9 T cell receptor beta chains were all obtained from the same sample, sequenced in a study of OX40 agonist ivuxolimab in advanced cancers. The repertoire was sequenced with immunoSEQ multiplex PCR; TCRdb's copy has only in-frame clones and lacks some. The sample consists of around 62,000 clones, 80% to 90% of them appearing once. Sequenced here: CD4+ or CD8+ T cells sorted from blood, sampled in a trial of the OX40 agonist ivuxolimab. The receptors derive from an adult with an advanced solid tumor such as melanoma, head and neck, liver or kidney cancer.

The J gene is TRBJ2-1, the V gene TRBV9; D remains unclear. Per germline, CDR1 SGDLS and CDR2 YYNGEE. Trimming pared 0 bases from V and 9 bases from J, leaving 10 bases between. There are 13 residues in the CDR3. The CDR3 DNA sequence: TGTGCCAGCAGCGTAGTTATGAGCCGTGAGCAGTTCTTC. Translation: CASSVVMSREQFF.

The V call is TRBV19, the J call TRBJ1-1; D gene ambiguous. This CDR3 is 15 amino acids long. Germline V CDR1 and CDR2: LNHDA, SQIVND (reference sequence). V lost 4 bases, J lost 0 bases, and 12 bases lay in between. In DNA form, the CDR3 reads TGTGCCAGTAGTAAGGGTCACAGATTGAACACTGAAGCTTTCTTT. The encoded protein is CASSKGHRLNTEAFF.

The chain recombines TRBV28 with TRBJ1-2, with TRBD1 identical over 9 bases. The CDR3 has 15 amino acids. Germline CDR1 MDHEN, CDR2 SYDVKM. The trim removed 2 bases at V and 4 bases at J, leaving 5 bases unmatched. The CDR3 DNA reads as TGTGCCAGCAGTTTAGGACAGGGGTCGACCTATGGCTACACCTTC. Amino acids: CASSLGQGSTYGYTF.

V is TRBV6-1 and J is TRBJ2-3, with 7 nucleotides matching TRBD1. CDR1 MNHNS and CDR2 SASEGT come from the germline V gene. The length of the CDR3 is 15 residues. After removal of 0 bases from V and 4 bases from J, the junction contained 4 bases not matched to a gene. CDR3 sequence reads: CASSEAGTAPDTQYF. Written as DNA, the CDR3 is TGTGCCAGCAGTGAAGCCGGGACAGCCCCAGATACGCAGTATTTT.

The chain links TRBV4-2 to TRBJ1-3, with a tentative D call TRBD1 (6 bases). This CDR3 is 17 amino acids long. From germline, CDR1 is LGHNA and CDR2 YNFKEQ. The ends were cut back, 1 base at V and 3 bases at J, with 16 bases in the middle. This CDR3 reads CASSQGLQGGGGNTIYF. The CDR3 nucleotides read TGTGCCAGCAGCCAAGGGTTGCAGGGAGGGGGTGGAAACACCATATATTTT.

V gene TRBV28 combines with J gene TRBJ2-1; possibly TRBD1 for D (5 bases). The ends were cut back, 5 bases at V and 7 bases at J, with 6 bases in the middle. Germline V gene sequence: CDR1 MDHEN, CDR2 SYDVKM. This CDR3 is 11 amino acids long. DNA of the CDR3: TGTGCCAGCAGTCACAGGAATGAGCAGTTCTTC. Its translation: CASSHRNEQFF.

The chain uses TRBV18 and TRBJ1-4, with no clear D. The germline V gene encodes CDR1 KGHSH and CDR2 LQKENI. CDR3 size: 13 residues. Trimming shortened V by 4 bases and J by 7 bases, and 10 bases separated the two germline ends. CDR3 in amino acids: CASSREAGEKLFF. CDR3 sequence (DNA): TGTGCCAGCTCACGCGAGGCGGGTGAAAAACTGTTTTTT.

This chain links TRBV19 with TRBJ2-7, with D possibly TRBD2 on 5 matching bases. This CDR3 has 12 amino acids. V was clipped by 7 bases and J by 0 bases, with 7 bases between them. In germline, CDR1 is LNHDA, CDR2 SQIVND (reference sequence). CDR3 DNA: TGTGCCAGTAAGGGAGACTCCTACGAGCAGTACTTC. Its translation is CASKGDSYEQYF.

This chain connects TRBV5-4 to TRBJ1-2; no definite D call. V shed 4 bases and J shed 6 bases, with 13 bases lying between them. The CDR3 runs 13 residues. Germline loops: CDR1 SGHNT, CDR2 YYREEE (reference sequence). The CDR3 DNA follows: TGTGCCAGCAGCCCCGCTAGCGGGGATGGCTACACCTTC. The encoded protein is CASSPASGDGYTF.